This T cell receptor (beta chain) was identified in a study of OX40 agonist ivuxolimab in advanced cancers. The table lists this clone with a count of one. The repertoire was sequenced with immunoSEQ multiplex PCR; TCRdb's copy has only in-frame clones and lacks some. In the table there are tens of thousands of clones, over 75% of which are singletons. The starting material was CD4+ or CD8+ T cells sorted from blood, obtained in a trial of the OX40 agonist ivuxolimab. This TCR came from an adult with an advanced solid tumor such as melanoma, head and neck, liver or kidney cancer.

CDR3 in DNA: TGTGCCAGCCGAGATGTAAACTATGGCTACACCTTC. Protein product: CASRDVNYGYTF. The genes are TRBV2 and TRBJ1-2; D gene ambiguous. The CDR3 sequence is 12 residues long. Germline V gene data show CDR1 as SNHLY and CDR2 as FYNNEI. The V gene lost 8 bases and the J gene lost 2 bases, with 9 bases spanning the gap.